Listed below are T cell receptor beta chains from one sample, sequenced in a study of blood T cell repertoires in COVID-19. This table comes from immunoSEQ multiplex PCR, and its TCRdb copy is limited to in-frame clones, with some not included. The profile covers approximately 270,000 clones, with about nine tenths appearing a single time and 4.1% taken by the ten largest. The sample was PBMCs or T cells enriched from blood (not recorded which). The source is a woman under 40 with acute COVID-19. CDR3s leave out the opening cysteine and the closing phenylalanine or tryptophan. Fields, in order: V gene, J gene, CDR3 protein.

TRBV2,TRBJ2-5,ARKQGFEETQY
TRBV6-1,TRBJ2-3,ASNRGATDTQY
TRBV10-3,TRBJ2-3,AISAAGQGGTDTQY
TRBV28,TRBJ1-2,ASSPPGQGSGYT
TRBV28,TRBJ2-7,ASSWGQTGGREQY
TRBV18,TRBJ1-2,ASSPPSGDGYT
TRBV28,TRBJ1-6,ASTQGNSPLH
TRBV12-5,TRBJ2-2,ASGLGVLGLGDTGELF
TRBV18,TRBJ1-3,ASSPGQGGNTIY
TRBV7-9,TRBJ1-2,ASSLGAGNYGYT
TRBV3-1/TRBV3-2,TRBJ1-2,ASSPHQGLGYGYT
TRBV6-6,TRBJ1-5,ASSYTESNQPQH
TRBV28,TRBJ2-1,ASRTSGRADEQF
TRBV29-1,TRBJ1-4,SVALSGIEKLF
TRBV7-8,TRBJ2-2,ASTMTRVLNTGELF
TRBV24-1,TRBJ1-2,ATSDSWSYGYT
TRBV29-1,TRBJ2-5,SVSGTGVQETQY
TRBV7-2,TRBJ1-4,ASSLGQGAYEKLF
TRBV28,TRBJ1-1,ASSPETVLNTEAF
TRBV29-1,TRBJ2-7,SVPRQGTSYEQY
TRBV27,TRBJ1-1,ASRGTENTEAF
TRBV6-5,TRBJ2-7,ASSSDSPGAYEQY
TRBV2,TRBJ2-1,ASRDTSIYNEQF
TRBV10-2,TRBJ2-5,ASRRLAGGPGETQY
TRBV28,TRBJ2-1,ASSHRSSYNEQF
TRBV18,TRBJ2-2,ASSPSAGTGELF
TRBV7-2,TRBJ2-2,ASVLAGGLTGELF
TRBV30,TRBJ1-5,AWSDTGDQPQH
TRBV14,TRBJ2-1,ASSQASRLAGVDEQF